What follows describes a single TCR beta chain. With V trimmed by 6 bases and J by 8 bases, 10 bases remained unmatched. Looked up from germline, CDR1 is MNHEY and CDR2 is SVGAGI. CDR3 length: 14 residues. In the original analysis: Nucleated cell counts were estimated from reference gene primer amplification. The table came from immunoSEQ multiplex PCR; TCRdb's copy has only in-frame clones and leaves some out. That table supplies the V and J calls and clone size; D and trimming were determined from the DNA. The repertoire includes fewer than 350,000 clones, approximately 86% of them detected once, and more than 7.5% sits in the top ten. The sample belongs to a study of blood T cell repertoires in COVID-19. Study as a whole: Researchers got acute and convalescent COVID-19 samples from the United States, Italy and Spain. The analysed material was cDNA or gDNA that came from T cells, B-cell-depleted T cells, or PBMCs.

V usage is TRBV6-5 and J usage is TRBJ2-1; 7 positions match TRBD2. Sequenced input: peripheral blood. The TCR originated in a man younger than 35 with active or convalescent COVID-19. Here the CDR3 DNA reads TGTGCCAGCAGCCTAAGACTAGCACCGGATGAGCAGTTCTTC. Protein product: CASSLRLAPDEQFF.